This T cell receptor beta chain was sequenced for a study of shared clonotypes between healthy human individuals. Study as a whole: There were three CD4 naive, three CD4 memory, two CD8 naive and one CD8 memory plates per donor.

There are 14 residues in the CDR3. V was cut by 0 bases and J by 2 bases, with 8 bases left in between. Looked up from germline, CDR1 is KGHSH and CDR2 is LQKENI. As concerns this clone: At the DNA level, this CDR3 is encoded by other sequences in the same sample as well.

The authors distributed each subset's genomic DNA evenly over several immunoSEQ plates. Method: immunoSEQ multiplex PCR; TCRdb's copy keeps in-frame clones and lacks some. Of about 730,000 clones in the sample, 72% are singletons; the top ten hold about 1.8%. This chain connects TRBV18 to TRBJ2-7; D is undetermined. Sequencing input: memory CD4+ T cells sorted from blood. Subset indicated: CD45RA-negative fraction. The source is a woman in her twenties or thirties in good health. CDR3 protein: CASSPPEGTYEQYF. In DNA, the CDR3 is TGTGCCAGCTCACCACCGGAAGGGACCTACGAGCAGTACTTC. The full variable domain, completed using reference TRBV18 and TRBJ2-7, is NAGVMQNPRHLVRRRGQEARLRCSPMKGHSHVYWYRQLPEEGLKFMVYLQKENIIDESGMPKERFSAEFPKEGPSILRIQQVVRGDSAAYFCASSPPEGTYEQYFGPGTRLTVT.